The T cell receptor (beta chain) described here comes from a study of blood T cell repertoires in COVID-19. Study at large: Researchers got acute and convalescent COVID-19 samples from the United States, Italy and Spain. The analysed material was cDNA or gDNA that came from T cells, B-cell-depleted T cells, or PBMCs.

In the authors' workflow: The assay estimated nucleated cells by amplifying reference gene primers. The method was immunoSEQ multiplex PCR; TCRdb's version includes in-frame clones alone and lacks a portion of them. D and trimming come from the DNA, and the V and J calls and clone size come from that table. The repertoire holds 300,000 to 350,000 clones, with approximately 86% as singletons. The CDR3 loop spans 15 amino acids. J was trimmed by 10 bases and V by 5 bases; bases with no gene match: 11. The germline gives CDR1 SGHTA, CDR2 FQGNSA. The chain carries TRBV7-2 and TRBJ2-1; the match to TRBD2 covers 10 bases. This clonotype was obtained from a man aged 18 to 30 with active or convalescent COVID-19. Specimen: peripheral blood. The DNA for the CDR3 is TGTGCCAGCAGCCCATACAGCGGGGGGGCCGGGGAGCAGTTCTTC. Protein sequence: CASSPYSGGAGEQFF.